The 27 T cell receptor beta chains below come from one sample, sequenced in a study of T-cell reconstitution after alpha-beta-depleted transplantation in children. Unique molecular identifiers featured in how the TCRbeta library was prepared. In TCRdb, the PCR reads were re-called with MiXCR into one record per CDR3 protein. The sample consists of 97,000 or so distinct CDR3 sequences, approximately 6% of them appearing once. Sequenced material: PBMCs, mostly from graft donor cells, taken 60 days after TCRalphabeta/CD19-depleted stem cell transplant. Receptors were obtained from a female patient between 2 and 15 years old who had a stem cell transplant for Fanconi anemia, so the T cells may come from the graft donor.

This clonotype was seen at least ten times. The rearrangement links TRBV5-1 to TRBJ1-5, with unresolved D. Looked up from germline, CDR1 is SGHRS and CDR2 is YFSETQ. This CDR3 has 13 amino acids. The ends were cut back, 0 bases at V and 6 bases at J, with 7 bases in the middle. This CDR3 reads CASSLGEAQPQHF. CDR3 DNA sequence: TGCGCCAGCAGCTTGGGGGAGGCTCAGCCCCAGCATTTT.

This clonotype was counted at least ten times. The chain couples TRBV12-3 or TRBV12-4 to TRBJ1-1, with TRBD1 as a possible D gene (5 bases). Trimming pared 6 bases from V and 0 bases from J, leaving 14 bases between. The CDR3 runs to 15 residues. The CDR3 reads CASSIDRLVNTEAFF. The CDR3 region has the DNA TGTGCCAGCAGCATAGACAGACTAGTGAACACTGAAGCTTTCTTT.

This clonotype has a count of ten or more. The chain joins TRBV9 to TRBJ2-3; D call uncertain. CDR1 is SGDLS, CDR2 YYNGEE, per germline. V lost 1 base and J 5 bases, leaving 11 bases between the germline ends. The CDR3 has 14 amino acids. The DNA of the CDR3 is TGTGCCAGCAGCGTACGAGGATTGGGAGATACGCAGTATTTT. Amino acid sequence: CASSVRGLGDTQYF.

Ten or more counts support this clonotype. This chain uses TRBV5-1 with TRBJ1-2; D is ambiguous. The V and J ends lost 0 bases and 10 bases respectively, with 13 bases between them. The V gene's germline CDR1 is SGHRS and CDR2 YFSETQ. There are 13 residues in the CDR3. Here the CDR3 reads CASSLAGNMDYTF. DNA for the CDR3: TGCGCCAGCAGCTTGGCCGGGAACATGGACTACACCTTC.

This clonotype has at least ten counts. CDR3 protein: CSVVFYEQYF. CDR3 coding DNA: TGCAGCGTTGTTTTCTACGAGCAGTACTTC. The chain has TRBV29-1 and TRBJ2-7; D is uncertain. The CDR3 is 10 amino acids. With 4 bases removed from V and 3 bases from J, the gap between germline ends came to 4 bases. From germline, CDR1 is SQVTM and CDR2 ANQGSEA.

This clonotype was detected ten times or more. The rearrangement links TRBV3-1 to TRBJ2-7; D gene unclear. Trimming stripped 0 bases from V and 0 bases from J, with 12 bases between. CDR3 length: 16 residues. Germline CDR1 is LGHDT and CDR2 is YNNKEL (reference sequence). The CDR3 DNA reads as TGTGCCAGCAGCCAAGATGGGCAGGTGAACTCCTACGAGCAGTACTTC. Protein sequence: CASSQDGQVNSYEQYF.

This clonotype occurred a few times. The gene calls are TRBV5-1 and TRBJ1-5; D gene unclear. The CDR3 totals 19 residues. Looked up from germline, CDR1 is SGHRS and CDR2 is YFSETQ. Trimming removed 7 bases at V and 0 bases at J, with 26 bases between. The CDR3 region is CASENLGSFAVYSNQPQHF. CDR3 in DNA: TGCGCCAGCGAAAATCTCGGGAGCTTTGCCGTATATAGCAATCAGCCCCAGCATTTT.

This clonotype was recorded at least ten times. This chain joins TRBV28 and TRBJ2-2; weak D call: TRBD1 (6 bases). There are 15 residues in the CDR3. Trimming took off 4 bases at V and 0 bases at J, with 9 bases between the two ends. Germline V lookup: CDR1 MDHEN, CDR2 SYDVKM. The chain's CDR3 is CASSSGASNTGELFF. CDR3 DNA sequence: TGTGCCAGCAGTTCAGGGGCCTCGAACACCGGGGAGCTGTTTTTT. Full variable domain (remainder filled in from reference TRBV28 and TRBJ2-2): DVKVTQSSRYLVKRTGEKVFLECVQDMDHENMFWYRQDPGLGLRLIYFSYDVKMKEKGDIPEGYSVSREKKERFSLILESASTNQTSMYLCASSSGASNTGELFFGEGSRLTVL.

This clonotype was observed at least ten times. This chain joins TRBV7-3 and TRBJ2-7; 7 nucleotides line up with TRBD1. Germline lookup yields CDR1 SGHTA and CDR2 FQGTGA. Trimming at V came to 4 bases and at J to 6 bases, leaving 6 bases not matched to a gene. The CDR3 is 13 residues long. The CDR3 protein is CASSSQQGTEQYF. As DNA, the CDR3 is TGTGCCAGCAGCTCCCAACAGGGGACCGAGCAGTACTTC. The whole variable domain, remainder taken from reference TRBV7-3 and TRBJ2-7, is GAGVSQTPSNKVTEKGKYVELRCDPISGHTALYWYRQSLGQGPEFLIYFQGTGAADDSGLPNDRFFAVRPEGSVSTLKIQRTERGDSAVYLCASSSQQGTEQYFGPGTRLTVT.

This clonotype occurred many times. The chain is built from TRBV29-1 and TRBJ2-2; tentative D call: TRBD1 (5 bases). Trimming removed 4 bases from V and 6 bases from J, with 12 bases in between. The CDR3 is 13 residues long. The germline gives CDR1 SQVTM, CDR2 ANQGSEA. The CDR3 DNA is TGCAGCGTTGTACCAGGGATCGCCGGGGAGCTGTTTTTT. Encoded protein: CSVVPGIAGELFF.

In its sample, this clonotype was seen many times. This chain connects TRBV28 to TRBJ1-6; tentatively, D is TRBD1 (5 bases). V was pared by 5 bases and J by 6 bases, with 17 bases between. CDR3 length: 16 residues. Per germline, CDR1 MDHEN and CDR2 SYDVKM. CDR3 sequence: CASSGGGAGGNSPLHF. Written as DNA, the CDR3 is TGTGCCAGCAGTGGTGGAGGGGCTGGGGGTAATTCACCCCTCCACTTT.

This clonotype has a count of ten or more. CDR3 sequence: CASSDGFLTTYEQYF. Written as DNA, the CDR3 is TGTGCCAGCAGTGACGGGTTTCTAACAACCTACGAGCAGTACTTC. This chain joins TRBV2 and TRBJ2-7; D remains unclear. The CDR3 sequence is 15 residues long. Per germline, CDR1 SNHLY and CDR2 FYNNEI. V was shortened by 3 bases and J by 2 bases, with 14 bases between the two germline ends.

At least ten counts were recorded for this clonotype. The V call is TRBV25-1, the J call TRBJ2-2; D is undetermined. V was shortened by 9 bases and J by 0 bases, with 11 bases between the two germline ends. Germline CDR1 is MGHDK and CDR2 is SYGVNS. The CDR3 covers 14 residues. The CDR3 DNA is TGTGCCAGGAGAGTACCTTCGAACACCGGGGAGCTGTTTTTT. It yields the protein CARRVPSNTGELFF.

The V call is TRBV28, the J call TRBJ2-4, with D perhaps matching TRBD1 (6 bases). The CDR3 runs to 14 residues. V lost 6 bases to trimming and J lost 1 base, with 10 bases between them. CDR1 is MDHEN and CDR2 is SYDVKM in the germline V gene. In DNA form, the CDR3 reads TGTGCCAGCAGGGGGGCTTTTGCCAAAAACATTCAGTACTTC. Encoded protein: CASRGAFAKNIQYF.

The chain couples TRBV27 to TRBJ2-7; possibly TRBD1 for D (7 bases). CDR3 length: 15 amino acids. The V gene lost 4 bases and the J gene lost 3 bases, with 16 bases spanning the gap. Germline loops: CDR1 MNHEY, CDR2 SMNVEV (reference sequence). CDR3 sequence (DNA): TGTGCCAGCAGTTCCCGAGGAGGGGGCAACTACGAGCAGTACTTC. Its protein product is CASSSRGGGNYEQYF.

Ten or more counts support this clonotype. The V and J genes are TRBV7-2 and TRBJ2-3, with D perhaps matching TRBD2 (6 bases). Trimming pared 2 bases from V and 6 bases from J, leaving 12 bases between. The germline V gene has CDR1 SGHTA and CDR2 FQGNSA. The CDR3 has 14 amino acids. CDR3 nucleotide sequence: TGTGCCAGCAGCTTATGGCGGGATAGGGATACGCAGTATTTT. Its translation: CASSLWRDRDTQYF.

CDR3 nucleotides: TGTGCCAGCAGTCTAGGACCCTCAGGAGTAGAGACCCAGTACTTC. This sequence encodes CASSLGPSGVETQYF. This chain uses TRBV27 with TRBJ2-5, with D hard to call. CDR3 length: 15 amino acids. V was clipped by 5 bases and J by 4 bases, with 17 bases between them. From germline, CDR1 is MNHEY and CDR2 SMNVEV (reference sequence).

This clonotype was recorded many times. V usage is TRBV12-3 or TRBV12-4 and J usage is TRBJ2-3; D is uncertain. The V end lost 3 bases, the J end lost 0 bases, and 4 bases lay between the germline ends. The CDR3 has 13 amino acids. CDR3 region: CASSFGSTDTQYF. For the CDR3, the DNA is TGTGCCAGCAGTTTCGGTAGCACAGATACGCAGTATTTT.

A note on this clonotype: This could be a read error, since a much larger clone is one nucleotide away. V is TRBV28 and J is TRBJ1-1; TRBD1 matches 11 bases. From germline, CDR1 is MDHEN and CDR2 SYDVKM. The CDR3 covers 15 residues. CDR3 coding DNA: TGTGCCAGCAGTTTACCCGGACAGGGGGCCACTGAATCTTTCTTT. It encodes CASSLPGQGATESFF. The full variable domain, completed using reference TRBV28 and TRBJ1-1, is DVKVTQSSRYLVKRTGEKVFLECVQDMDHENMFWYRQDPGLGLRLIYFSYDVKMKEKGDIPEGYSVSREKKERFSLILESASTNQTSMYLCASSLPGQGATESFFGQGTRLTVV.

This clonotype has a count of ten or more. The junction departs from germline at one end; a sequencing error may be responsible. This rearrangement joins TRBV28 to TRBJ2-1; TRBD1 might be the D (6 bases). This CDR3 contains 16 residues. Germline V lookup: CDR1 MDHEN, CDR2 SYDVKM. CDR3 DNA: TGTGCCAGCAGTTTGCCTACAGGGCTAGGATACAATGAGCTGTTCTTC. It yields the protein CASSLPTGLGYNELFF. The full variable domain, with the rest looked up from reference TRBV28 and TRBJ2-1, is DVKVTQSSRYLVKRTGEKVFLECVQDMDHENMFWYRQDPGLGLRLIYFSYDVKMKEKGDIPEGYSVSREKKERFSLILESASTNQTSMYLCASSLPTGLGYNELFFGPGTRLTVL.

This clonotype was seen at least ten times. The chain carries TRBV5-1 and TRBJ2-2; a weak D match, TRBD1 (6 bases). Trimming pared 1 base from V and 6 bases from J, leaving 16 bases between. Germline CDR1 and CDR2: SGHRS and YFSETQ. CDR3 length equals 16 residues. CDR3 residues: CASSLRQVTVSGELFF. The CDR3 DNA reads as TGCGCCAGCAGCTTGCGACAGGTGACCGTATCCGGGGAGCTGTTTTTT.

This chain links TRBV20-1 with TRBJ1-4, with 7 bases lining up with TRBD1. The CDR3 has 13 residues. Germline V gene data show CDR1 as DFQATT and CDR2 as SNEGSKA (reference sequence). Germline trimming cut 6 bases from V and 7 bases from J; bases unmatched to any gene: 8. The CDR3 region is CSASRGGFEKLFF. The CDR3 bases are TGCAGTGCCAGCAGGGGGGGATTTGAAAAACTGTTTTTT.

This clonotype has at least ten counts. This chain connects TRBV19 to TRBJ1-5; D might be TRBD1 (5 bases). CDR3 size: 13 residues. CDR1 is LNHDA, CDR2 SQIVND, per germline (reference sequence). V shed 7 bases and J shed 4 bases, with 11 bases lying between them. The CDR3 DNA reads as TGTGCCAGTACTCTCGGGGGAAATCAGCCCCAGCATTTT. Protein sequence: CASTLGGNQPQHF.

This clonotype was recorded a few times. The J gene is TRBJ2-5, the V gene TRBV18, with a weak D call TRBD1 (6 bases). V gave up 1 base and J gave up 2 bases, with 23 bases separating them. In germline, CDR1 is KGHSH, CDR2 LQKENI. This CDR3 has 19 residues. CDR3 in DNA: TGTGCCAGCTCACCACTCCTGGCAGGGGCGAAAATACCTCAAGAGACCCAGTACTTC. Its protein product is CASSPLLAGAKIPQETQYF.

This clonotype was seen more than once but under ten times. J is TRBJ2-2 and V is TRBV6-1; D call uncertain. The CDR3 has 14 amino acids. CDR1 is MNHNS, CDR2 SASEGT, per germline. V lost 8 bases and J lost 5, with 15 bases in between. The CDR3 region is CASSLRFRTGELFF. The DNA for the CDR3 is TGTGCCAGCTCCCTACGATTCCGGACCGGGGAGCTGTTTTTT.

This clonotype has at least ten counts. This chain uses TRBV5-1 with TRBJ2-1, with TRBD2 matching 12 bases. The CDR3 has 18 amino acids. Germline CDR1 SGHRS, CDR2 YFSETQ. Trimming cost V 0 bases and J 2 bases; bases outside gene matches: 6. CDR3 bases: TGCGCCAGCAGCTTGGGTGGGACTAGCGGGTGGACCTACAATGAGCAGTTCTTC. Protein product: CASSLGGTSGWTYNEQFF.

This clonotype has a handful of counts. The rearrangement joins TRBV5-1 to TRBJ2-5, with a tentative D call TRBD2 (5 bases). V was pared by 0 bases and J by 4 bases, with 13 bases between. Looked up from germline, CDR1 is SGHRS and CDR2 is YFSETQ. This CDR3 is 15 amino acids long. The CDR3 is CASSLAWSAGETQYF. As DNA, the CDR3 is TGCGCCAGCAGCTTGGCCTGGAGCGCGGGAGAGACCCAGTACTTC.